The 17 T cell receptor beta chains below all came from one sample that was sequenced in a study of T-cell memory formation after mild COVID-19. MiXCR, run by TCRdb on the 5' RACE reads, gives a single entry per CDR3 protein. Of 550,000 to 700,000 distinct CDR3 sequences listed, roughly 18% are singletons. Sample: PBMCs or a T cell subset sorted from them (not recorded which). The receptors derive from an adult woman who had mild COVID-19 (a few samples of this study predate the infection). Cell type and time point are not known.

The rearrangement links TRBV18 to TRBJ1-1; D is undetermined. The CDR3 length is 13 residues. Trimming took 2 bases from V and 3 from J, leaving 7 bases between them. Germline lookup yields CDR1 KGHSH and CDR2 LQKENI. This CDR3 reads CASSPNIYTEAFF. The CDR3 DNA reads TGTGCCAGCTCACCAAATATCTACACTGAAGCTTTCTTT.

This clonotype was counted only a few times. The CDR3, as DNA: TGTGCCAGCAGTTCCGACCCGGGACAAACCGGGGAGCTGTTTTTT. This codes for CASSSDPGQTGELFF. V and J are TRBV28 and TRBJ2-2, with D tentatively TRBD1 (6 bases). This CDR3 has 15 amino acids. Trimming left V 4 bases short and J 5 bases short, with 14 bases between. Looked up from germline, CDR1 is MDHEN and CDR2 is SYDVKM.

For the CDR3, the DNA is TGTGCCAGCAGCTTGCTACAGGGTAGGCCCTACGAGCAGTACTTC. Its protein product is CASSLLQGRPYEQYF. This chain joins TRBV7-2 and TRBJ2-7, with a tentative D call TRBD1 (6 bases). The germline V gene encodes CDR1 SGHTA and CDR2 FQGNSA. The CDR3 runs 15 residues. V was pared by 3 bases and J by 2 bases, with 14 bases between.

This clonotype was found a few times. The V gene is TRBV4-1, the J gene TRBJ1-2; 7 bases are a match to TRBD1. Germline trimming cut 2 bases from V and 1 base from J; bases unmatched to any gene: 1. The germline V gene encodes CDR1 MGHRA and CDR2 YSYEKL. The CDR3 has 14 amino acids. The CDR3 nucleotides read TGCGCCAGCAGCCAAAGGGACAGTAACTATGGCTACACCTTC. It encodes CASSQRDSNYGYTF.

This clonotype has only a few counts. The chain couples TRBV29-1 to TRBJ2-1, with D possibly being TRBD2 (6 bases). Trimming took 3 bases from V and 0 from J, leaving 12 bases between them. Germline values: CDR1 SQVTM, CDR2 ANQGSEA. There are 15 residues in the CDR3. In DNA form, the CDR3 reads TGCAGCGTTGACAAGCTGGGAGGCTCCTACAATGAGCAGTTCTTC. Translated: CSVDKLGGSYNEQFF.

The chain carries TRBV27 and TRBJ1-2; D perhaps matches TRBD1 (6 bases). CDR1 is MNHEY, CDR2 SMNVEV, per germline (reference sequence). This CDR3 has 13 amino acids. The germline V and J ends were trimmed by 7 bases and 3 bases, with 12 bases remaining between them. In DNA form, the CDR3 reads TGTGCCAGCAAGTATTCAGGGGACTATGGCTACACCTTC. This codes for CASKYSGDYGYTF.

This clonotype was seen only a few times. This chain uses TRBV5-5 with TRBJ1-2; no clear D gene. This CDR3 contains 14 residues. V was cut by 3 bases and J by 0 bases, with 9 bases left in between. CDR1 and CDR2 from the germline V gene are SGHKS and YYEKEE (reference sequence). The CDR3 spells CASSSGAANYGYTF. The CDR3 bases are TGTGCCAGCAGCTCCGGTGCGGCTAACTATGGCTACACCTTC.

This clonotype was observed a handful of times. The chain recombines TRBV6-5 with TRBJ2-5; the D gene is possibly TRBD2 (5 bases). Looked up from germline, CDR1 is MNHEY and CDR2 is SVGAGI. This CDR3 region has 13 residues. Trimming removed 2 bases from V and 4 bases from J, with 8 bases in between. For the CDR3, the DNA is TGTGCCAGCAGTTACCTGGGAGCAGAGACCCAGTACTTC. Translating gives CASSYLGAETQYF.

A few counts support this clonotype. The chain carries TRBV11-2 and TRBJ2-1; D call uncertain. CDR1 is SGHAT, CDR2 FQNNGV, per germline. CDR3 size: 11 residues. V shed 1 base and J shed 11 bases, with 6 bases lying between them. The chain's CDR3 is CASSLGLKQFF. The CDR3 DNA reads TGTGCCAGCAGCTTAGGACTGAAGCAGTTCTTC.

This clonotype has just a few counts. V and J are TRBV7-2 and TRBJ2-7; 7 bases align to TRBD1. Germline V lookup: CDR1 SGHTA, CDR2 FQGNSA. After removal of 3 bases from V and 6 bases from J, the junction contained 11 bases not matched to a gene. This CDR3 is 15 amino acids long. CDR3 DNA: TGTGCCAGCAGCTTCGGCCCACAGGGGATCGCCGAGCAGTACTTC. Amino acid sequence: CASSFGPQGIAEQYF.

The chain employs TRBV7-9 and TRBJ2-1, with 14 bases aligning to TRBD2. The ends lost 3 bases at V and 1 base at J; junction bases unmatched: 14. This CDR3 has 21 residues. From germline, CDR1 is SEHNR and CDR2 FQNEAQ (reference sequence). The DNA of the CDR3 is TGTGCCAGCAGCTTTATTGCTCCGGGACTAGCGGGAGAATTATCCTACAATGAGCAGTTCTTC. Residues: CASSFIAPGLAGELSYNEQFF. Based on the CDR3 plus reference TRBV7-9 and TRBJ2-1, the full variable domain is DTGVSQNPRHKITKRGQNVTFRCDPISEHNRLYWYRQTLGQGPEFLTYFQNEAQLEKSRLLSDRFSAERPKGSFSTLEIQRTEQGDSAMYLCASSFIAPGLAGELSYNEQFFGPGTRLTVL.

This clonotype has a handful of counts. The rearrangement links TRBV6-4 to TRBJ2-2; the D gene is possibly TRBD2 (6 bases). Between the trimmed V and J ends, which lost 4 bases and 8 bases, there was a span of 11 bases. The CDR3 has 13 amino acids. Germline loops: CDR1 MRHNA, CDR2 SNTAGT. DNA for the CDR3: TGTGCCAGCAGTGCGCGGGATCCGGGGGAGCTGTTTTTT. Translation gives CASSARDPGELFF.

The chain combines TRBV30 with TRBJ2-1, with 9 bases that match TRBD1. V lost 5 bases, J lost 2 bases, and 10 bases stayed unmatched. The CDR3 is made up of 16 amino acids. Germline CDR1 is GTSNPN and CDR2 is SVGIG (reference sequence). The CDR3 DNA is TGTGCCTGGGGCAAACCGGGACAGGGCGCCTACAATGAGCAGTTCTTC. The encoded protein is CAWGKPGQGAYNEQFF.

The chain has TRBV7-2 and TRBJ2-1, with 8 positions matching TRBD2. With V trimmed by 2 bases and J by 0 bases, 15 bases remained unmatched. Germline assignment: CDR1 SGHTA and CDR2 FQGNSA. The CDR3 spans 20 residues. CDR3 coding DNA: TGTGCCAGCAGCTTACTGGTCGGAGTTGACGGGAGGGCCTCCTACAATGAGCAGTTCTTC. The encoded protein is CASSLLVGVDGRASYNEQFF.

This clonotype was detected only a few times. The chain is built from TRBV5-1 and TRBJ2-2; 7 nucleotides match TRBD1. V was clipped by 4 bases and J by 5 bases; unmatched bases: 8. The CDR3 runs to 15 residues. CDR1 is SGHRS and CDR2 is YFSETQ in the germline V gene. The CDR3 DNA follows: TGCGCCAGCAGCGATCGACAGGGACGGACCGGGGAGCTGTTTTTT. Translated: CASSDRQGRTGELFF.

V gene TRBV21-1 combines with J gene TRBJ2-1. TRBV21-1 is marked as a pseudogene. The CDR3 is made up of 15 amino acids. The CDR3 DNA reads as TGTGCCAGCAGCAAAGTAGCGGACTCCTACAATGAGCAGTTCTTC. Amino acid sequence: CASSKVADSYNEQFF.

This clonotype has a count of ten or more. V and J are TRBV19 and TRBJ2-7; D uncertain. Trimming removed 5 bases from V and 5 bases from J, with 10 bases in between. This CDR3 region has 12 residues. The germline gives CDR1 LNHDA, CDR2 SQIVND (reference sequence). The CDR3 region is CASSQSAHEQYF. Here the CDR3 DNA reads TGTGCCAGTAGTCAAAGCGCTCACGAGCAGTACTTC.